The source of this T cell receptor beta chain is a study of blood T cell repertoires in COVID-19. This clone occurred many times. Per germline, CDR1 SEHNR and CDR2 FQNEAQ (reference sequence). V shed 5 bases, J shed 4 bases, and the junction held 8 bases outside the gene matches. The CDR3 is 15 residues long. Method: immunoSEQ multiplex PCR; TCRdb's copy keeps in-frame clones and lacks some. The data show some 140,000 clones, about 73% seen once. J is TRBJ2-1 and V is TRBV7-9; TRBD2 matches 7 bases. The receptor was isolated from a man at least 80 years old with acute or convalescent COVID-19. Sample: peripheral blood. This CDR3 is CASSPGRARYNEQFF. The CDR3 coding sequence is TGTGCCAGCAGCCCGGGGAGGGCAAGGTACAATGAGCAGTTCTTC.